The source of this T cell receptor beta chain is a study of blood T cells in healthy people across ages. Together with a sample-barcoded 5' primer, a J-beta primer mix was included in a second PCR lasting about 7 to 12 cycles. TCRdb re-analysed the 5' RACE reads in MiXCR, keeping a single row per CDR3 protein. The repertoire has 1.5 million to 2 million distinct CDR3 sequences, about 39% of them found once; the top ten carry 23%. This clonotype occurred many times. An end of the junction does not agree with germline; a read error may underlie this. CDR1 is SGHRS and CDR2 is YFSETQ in the germline V gene. The CDR3 contains 15 residues.

This sequence was found in a human donor in good health. The specimen sequenced was blood. The V call is TRBV5-1, the J call TRBJ2-1, with D perhaps matching TRBD2 (6 bases). CDR3 loop: CASSLEGDSYNEQFF. In DNA form, the CDR3 reads TGTGCCAGCAGCTTGGAGGGCGACTCCTACAATGAGCAGTTCTTC. Together with reference TRBV5-1 and TRBJ2-1, the CDR3 gives the full variable domain: KAGVTQTPRYLIKTRGQQVTLSCSPISGHRSVSWYQQTPGQGLQFLFEYFSETQRNKGNFPGRFSGRQFSNSRSEMNVSTLELGDSALYLCASSLEGDSYNEQFFGPGTRLTVL.